What follows is one TCR beta chain and its context. This sample is part of a study of T cells expressing NK-cell markers. This CDR3 has 16 amino acids. Following a re-call of the 5' RACE reads, TCRdb has one entry per CDR3 protein and lacks DNA. This sample's table has 550,000 to 600,000 distinct CDR3 sequences. The chain is built from TRBV12-3 or TRBV12-4 and TRBJ2-5; TCRdb names TRBD1, which stays unverified in the absence of DNA. This receptor was obtained from a man aged 18 to 30 in good health. Sequences were obtained from blood T cells: a sorted CD56 or NKG2C T cell subset, CD4+ or CD8+ T cells, or bulk PBMC T cells (not recorded which). Here the CDR3 reads CASSLAGTGGVETQYF.